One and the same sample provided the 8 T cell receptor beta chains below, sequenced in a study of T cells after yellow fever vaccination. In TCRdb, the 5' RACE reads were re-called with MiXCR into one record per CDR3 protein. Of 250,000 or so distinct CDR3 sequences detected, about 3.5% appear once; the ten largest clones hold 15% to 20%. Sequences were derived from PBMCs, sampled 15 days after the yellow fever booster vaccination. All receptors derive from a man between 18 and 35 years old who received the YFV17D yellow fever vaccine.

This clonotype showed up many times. As DNA, the CDR3 is TGTGCCAGCAGTGTTTTCCCTAGCGGGGCCGATACGCAGTATTTT. Protein sequence: CASSVFPSGADTQYF. This chain joins TRBV25-1 and TRBJ2-3; 9 nucleotides match TRBD2. V was clipped by 4 bases and J by 6 bases; unmatched bases: 8. CDR3 length equals 15 residues. Germline CDR1 is MGHDK and CDR2 is SYGVNS.

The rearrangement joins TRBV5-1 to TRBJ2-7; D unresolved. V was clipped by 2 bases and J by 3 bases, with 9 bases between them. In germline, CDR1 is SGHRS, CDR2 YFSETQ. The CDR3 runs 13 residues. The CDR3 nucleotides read TGCGCCAGCAGCTTCGAAGCTGACTACGAGCAGTACTTC. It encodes CASSFEADYEQYF.

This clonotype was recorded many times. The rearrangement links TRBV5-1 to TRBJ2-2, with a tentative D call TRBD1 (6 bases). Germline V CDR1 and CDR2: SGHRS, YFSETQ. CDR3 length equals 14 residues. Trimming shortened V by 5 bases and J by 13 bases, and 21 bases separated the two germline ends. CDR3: CASRTHRETDTLFF. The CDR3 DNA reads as TGCGCCAGCAGGACACACAGGGAAACGGATACGCTGTTTTTT.

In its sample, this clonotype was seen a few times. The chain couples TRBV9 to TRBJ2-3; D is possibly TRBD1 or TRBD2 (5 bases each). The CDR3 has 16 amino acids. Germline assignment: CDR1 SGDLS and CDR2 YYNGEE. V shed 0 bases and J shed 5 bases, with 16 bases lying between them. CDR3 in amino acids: CASSVGRGPWLDTQYF. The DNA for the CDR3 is TGTGCCAGCAGCGTAGGTAGGGGACCCTGGCTAGATACGCAGTATTTT.

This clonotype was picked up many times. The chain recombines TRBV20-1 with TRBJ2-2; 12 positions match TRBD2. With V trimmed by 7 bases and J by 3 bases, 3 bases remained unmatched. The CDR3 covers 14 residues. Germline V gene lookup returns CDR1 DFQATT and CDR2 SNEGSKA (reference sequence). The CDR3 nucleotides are TGCAGTGGGGCTAGCGGGGGGGACACCGGGGAGCTGTTTTTT. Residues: CSGASGGDTGELFF.

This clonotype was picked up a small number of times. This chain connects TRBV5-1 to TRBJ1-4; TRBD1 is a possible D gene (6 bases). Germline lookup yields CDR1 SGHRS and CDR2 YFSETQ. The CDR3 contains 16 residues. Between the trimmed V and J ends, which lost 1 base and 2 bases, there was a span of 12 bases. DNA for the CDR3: TGCGCCAGCAGCTTGTCTACAGGGTGGACTAATGAAAAACTGTTTTTT. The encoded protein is CASSLSTGWTNEKLFF. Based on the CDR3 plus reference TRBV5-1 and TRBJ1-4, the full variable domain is KAGVTQTPRYLIKTRGQQVTLSCSPISGHRSVSWYQQTPGQGLQFLFEYFSETQRNKGNFPGRFSGRQFSNSRSEMNVSTLELGDSALYLCASSLSTGWTNEKLFFGSGTQLSVL.

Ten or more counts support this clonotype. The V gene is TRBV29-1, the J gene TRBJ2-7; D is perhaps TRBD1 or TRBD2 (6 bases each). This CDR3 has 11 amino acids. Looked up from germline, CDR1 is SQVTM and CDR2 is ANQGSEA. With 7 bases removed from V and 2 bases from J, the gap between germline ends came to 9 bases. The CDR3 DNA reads TGCAGCGCGGGGGCAACCTACGAGCAGTACTTC. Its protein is CSAGATYEQYF.

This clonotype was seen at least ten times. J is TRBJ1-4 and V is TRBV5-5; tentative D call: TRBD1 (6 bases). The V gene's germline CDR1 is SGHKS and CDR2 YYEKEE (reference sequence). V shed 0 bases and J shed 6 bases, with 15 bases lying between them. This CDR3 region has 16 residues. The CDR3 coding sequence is TGTGCCAGCAGCTTGGCTCCAGGCAGGGGTGATGAAAAACTGTTTTTT. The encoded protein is CASSLAPGRGDEKLFF.